This T cell receptor beta chain was recovered during a study of blood T cell repertoires in COVID-19. Only in-frame clones appear in the TCRdb table, and some are missing; sequencing was by immunoSEQ multiplex PCR. The data contain 200,000 to 300,000 clones, approximately 80% of them singletons. Germline V lookup: CDR1 LNHDA, CDR2 SQIVND (reference sequence). V lost 5 bases, J lost 8 bases, and 5 bases stayed unmatched. The CDR3 is 14 residues long. Sequencing was performed on peripheral blood. The TCR was taken from a man in his forties with acute or convalescent COVID-19. The chain links TRBV19 to TRBJ1-4; 10 positions match TRBD1. Here the CDR3 reads CASSLGTGDEKLFF. As DNA, the CDR3 is TGTGCCAGTAGTCTCGGGACAGGGGACGAAAAACTGTTTTTT. The full variable domain, its missing parts supplied by reference TRBV19 and TRBJ1-4, is DGGITQSPKYLFRKEGQNVTLSCEQNLNHDAMYWYRQDPGQGLRLIYYSQIVNDFQKGDIAEGYSVSREKKESFPLTVTSAQKNPTAFYLCASSLGTGDEKLFFGSGTQLSVL.